The 20 T cell receptor beta chains below all came from one sample that was sequenced in a study of spatial heterogeneity in lung cancer. Using its own MiXCR run on the 5' RACE reads, TCRdb lists one record per CDR3 protein. The table has 36,000 or so distinct CDR3 sequences, around 5% seen once. Time point indicated: sample taken at primary tumor resection. The sequenced material consisted of unsorted whole RNA from tumor, nontumor lung or frozen PBMC. Here the sequenced sample was PBMCs, taken at surgery. The receptors derive from a female donor with early-stage non-small cell lung cancer.

This clonotype came up many times. This chain connects TRBV7-2 to TRBJ2-1; D ambiguous. V was cut by 5 bases and J by 8 bases, with 19 bases left in between. This CDR3 contains 15 residues. CDR1 is SGHTA and CDR2 is FQGNSA in the germline V gene. The CDR3 protein is CASSQSHLGADEQFF. The CDR3 DNA is TGTGCCAGCAGCCAGAGCCACCTCGGAGCTGATGAGCAGTTCTTC.

There are many counts of this clonotype. This chain joins TRBV3-1 and TRBJ2-1, with unresolved D. This CDR3 comprises 15 residues. Germline V CDR1 and CDR2: LGHDT, YNNKEL (reference sequence). V was trimmed by 1 base and J by 5 bases, leaving 12 bases between them. The CDR3 region has the DNA TGTGCCAGCAGCCAAGTGCGGCTATCGGACAATGAGCAGTTCTTC. Translating it yields CASSQVRLSDNEQFF.

This clonotype was seen many times. This chain links TRBV20-1 with TRBJ1-1; TRBD1 matches at 9 bases. CDR1 DFQATT and CDR2 SNEGSKA come from the germline V gene (reference sequence). The CDR3 runs to 13 residues. Trimming cost V 6 bases and J 4 bases; bases outside gene matches: 6. The CDR3 is CSARTGDPTEAFF. CDR3 nucleotides: TGCAGTGCCCGGACAGGGGATCCCACTGAAGCTTTCTTT.

This clonotype came up many times. V is TRBV5-1 and J is TRBJ1-2; D remains unclear. Germline assignment: CDR1 SGHRS and CDR2 YFSETQ. This CDR3 region has 13 residues. The V gene lost 1 base and the J gene lost 2 bases, with 6 bases spanning the gap. DNA of the CDR3: TGCGCCAGCAGCTTGTCGGAGAACTATGGCTACACCTTC. It codes for CASSLSENYGYTF. Looking up the rest from reference TRBV5-1 and TRBJ1-2 gives the full variable domain: KAGVTQTPRYLIKTRGQQVTLSCSPISGHRSVSWYQQTPGQGLQFLFEYFSETQRNKGNFPGRFSGRQFSNSRSEMNVSTLELGDSALYLCASSLSENYGYTFGSGTRLTVV.

The sample holds many counts of this clonotype. V usage is TRBV5-6 and J usage is TRBJ2-1; D unclear. The CDR3 has 14 residues. The germline V gene encodes CDR1 SGHDT and CDR2 YYEEEE. V was pared by 5 bases and J by 1 base, with 10 bases between. The CDR3 DNA reads as TGTGCCAGCAGTCTGGGGTCGTCCTACAATGAGCAGTTCTTC. Amino acid sequence: CASSLGSSYNEQFF. Supplemented by reference TRBV5-6 and TRBJ2-1, the full variable domain reads DAGVTQSPTHLIKTRGQQVTLRCSPKSGHDTVSWYQQALGQGPQFIFQYYEEEERQRGNFPDRFSGHQFPNYSSELNVNALLLGDSALYLCASSLGSSYNEQFFGPGTRLTVL.

This clonotype came up many times. The chain combines TRBV7-9 with TRBJ2-7; D is unresolved. V lost 1 base to trimming and J lost 3 bases, with 7 bases between them. The CDR3 covers 13 residues. CDR1 is SEHNR, CDR2 FQNEAQ, per germline (reference sequence). The CDR3 DNA reads TGTGCCAGCAGCTTAGATTCCGGCTACGAGCAGTACTTC. It codes for CASSLDSGYEQYF.

This clonotype showed up many times. The chain is built from TRBV28 and TRBJ2-1, with a weak D call TRBD2 (5 bases). CDR3 length equals 17 residues. V lost 4 bases and J lost 3, with 19 bases in between. Germline assignment: CDR1 MDHEN and CDR2 SYDVKM. The CDR3 loop is CASSSYRGRSLYNEQFF. The CDR3 DNA is TGTGCCAGCAGTTCCTATAGAGGGCGGTCCCTCTACAATGAGCAGTTCTTC. The full variable domain, in which reference TRBV28 and TRBJ2-1 provide the parts outside the CDR3, is DVKVTQSSRYLVKRTGEKVFLECVQDMDHENMFWYRQDPGLGLRLIYFSYDVKMKEKGDIPEGYSVSREKKERFSLILESASTNQTSMYLCASSSYRGRSLYNEQFFGPGTRLTVL.

This clonotype was seen ten or more times. The CDR3 sequence: CAWGQGYPNQPQHF. CDR3 nucleotides: TGTGCCTGGGGTCAGGGGTATCCCAATCAGCCCCAGCATTTT. The chain has TRBV30 and TRBJ1-5, with D maybe TRBD1 (6 bases). There are 14 residues in the CDR3. Trimming shortened V by 5 bases and J by 3 bases, and 14 bases separated the two germline ends. Germline loops: CDR1 GTSNPN, CDR2 SVGIG (reference sequence).

There are many counts of this clonotype. The rearrangement joins TRBV7-3 to TRBJ2-3, with a possible D match to TRBD2 (6 bases). The CDR3 contains 14 residues. Trimming left V 5 bases short and J 4 bases short, with 13 bases between. Germline CDR1 reads SGHTA; CDR2 reads FQGTGA. CDR3: CASSLFGGSDTQYF. The CDR3 coding sequence is TGTGCCAGCAGCCTTTTTGGGGGGTCAGATACGCAGTATTTT.

At least ten counts were recorded for this clonotype. The chain is built from TRBV12-3 or TRBV12-4 and TRBJ1-5; D gene unclear. The CDR3 length is 13 residues. V was cut by 3 bases and J by 5 bases, with 8 bases left in between. CDR3 residues: CASSFQEDQPQHF. The CDR3 DNA reads as TGTGCCAGCAGTTTTCAGGAGGATCAGCCCCAGCATTTT.

The table lists this clonotype with a few counts. The chain joins TRBV15 to TRBJ2-1, with 12 bases lining up with TRBD2. The J segment lost 8 bases and the V segment lost 2 bases, leaving 4 bases of the junction unmatched. This CDR3 comprises 15 residues. Per the germline V gene, CDR1 is LNHNV and CDR2 is YYDKDF (reference sequence). CDR3 residues: CATSRLAGGSDEQFF. CDR3 DNA: TGTGCCACCAGCAGACTAGCGGGAGGGTCCGATGAGCAGTTCTTC.

The sample holds many counts of this clonotype. This chain connects TRBV24-1 to TRBJ2-5, with no clear D. CDR1 and CDR2 from the germline V gene are KGHDR and SFDVKD. V was clipped by 5 bases and J by 1 base, with 13 bases between them. This CDR3 has 15 residues. DNA of the CDR3: TGTGCCACCAGTGTTGGTGACACGGTCCAAGAGACCCAGTACTTC. This encodes CATSVGDTVQETQYF.

This clonotype was picked up many times. The chain joins TRBV10-3 to TRBJ1-5, with a possible D match to TRBD1 (5 bases). With 5 bases removed from V and 0 bases from J, the gap between germline ends came to 11 bases. This CDR3 comprises 15 residues. Germline V gene lookup returns CDR1 ENHRY and CDR2 SYGVKD. This CDR3 is CAISPRGDSNQPQHF. CDR3 sequence (DNA): TGTGCCATCAGTCCTCGGGGGGATAGCAATCAGCCCCAGCATTTT.

This clonotype was seen many times. The rearrangement joins TRBV6-1 to TRBJ2-3; TRBD1 might be the D (6 bases). Trimming took 4 bases from V and 1 from J, leaving 12 bases between them. CDR1 is MNHNS and CDR2 is SASEGT in the germline V gene. The CDR3 has 15 amino acids. CDR3: CASSVNRVGTDTQYF. CDR3 sequence (DNA): TGTGCCAGCAGTGTTAACAGGGTTGGCACAGATACGCAGTATTTT.

Many counts were recorded for this clonotype. The chain employs TRBV12-3 or TRBV12-4 and TRBJ2-7; a weak D match, TRBD2 (5 bases). CDR3 length equals 13 residues. The V end lost 8 bases, the J end lost 0 bases, and 11 bases lay between the germline ends. This CDR3 reads CASGRRSSYEQYF. In nucleotides, the CDR3 is TGTGCCAGCGGGAGACGGAGCTCCTACGAGCAGTACTTC.

This clonotype was found many times. This sequence joins TRBV12-3 or TRBV12-4 and TRBJ2-5; 7 bases map to TRBD2. CDR3 length equals 15 residues. Losses at the gene ends were 4 bases for V and 6 bases for J; bases not matched to a gene: 11. CDR3 sequence reads: CASSSGRGGTKTQYF. The DNA for the CDR3 is TGTGCCAGCAGTTCAGGGAGGGGCGGGACGAAGACCCAGTACTTC.

The J gene is TRBJ2-4, the V gene TRBV7-2, with D possibly matching TRBD1 (6 bases). Trimming pared 5 bases from V and 0 bases from J, leaving 20 bases between. The length of the CDR3 is 18 residues. Germline lookup yields CDR1 SGHTA and CDR2 FQGNSA. CDR3 nucleotide sequence: TGTGCCAGCAGCGCTACGGGACACCTCAGGGAAGCCAAAAACATTCAGTACTTC. It yields the protein CASSATGHLREAKNIQYF.

This clonotype occurred a few times. The chain joins TRBV20-1 to TRBJ1-2; D unresolved. CDR1 and CDR2 (germline): DFQATT, SNEGSKA (reference sequence). The V and J ends lost 0 bases and 4 bases respectively, with 18 bases between them. The CDR3 spans 16 residues. CDR3 loop: CSARDSVTTGSYGYTF. The CDR3 bases are TGCAGTGCTAGAGATTCGGTTACGACGGGGAGCTATGGCTACACCTTC.

This chain uses TRBV6-1 with TRBJ1-5; no definite D call. The CDR3 is made up of 13 amino acids. V lost 1 base and J 4 bases, leaving 5 bases between the germline ends. The V gene's germline CDR1 is MNHNS and CDR2 SASEGT. Written as DNA, the CDR3 is TGTGCCAGCAGTGAAGGTCAGAATCAGCCCCAGCATTTT. Its translation: CASSEGQNQPQHF.

This clonotype has a count of ten or more. V gene TRBV6-6 combines with J gene TRBJ2-1, with a weak D call TRBD1 (6 bases). Trimming left V 10 bases short and J 1 base short, with 11 bases between. The CDR3 has 13 amino acids. CDR1 and CDR2 (germline): MNHNY, SVGAGI (reference sequence). CDR3 DNA: TGTGCCACCCGAGGGGGTTCCTACAATGAGCAGTTCTTC. Amino acid sequence: CATRGGSYNEQFF.